Shown below are 32 T cell receptor beta chains from a single sample sequenced in a study of tumor-infiltrating lymphocytes in primary liver carcinoma. For each extraction, RNA and DNA were obtained together from approximately 20-30 mg of unsorted bulk tissue. Total RNA (approximately 450 ng) served as template for TCR beta cDNA synthesis primed by a constant-region primer. Library construction for TCR beta comprised three nested multiplex PCR rounds performed with slightly modified ARM-PCR. TRBV1-TRBV30 forward primers paired with a C-beta reverse primer drove the first two PCR rounds, about 9 cycles each. Via MiXCR, TCRdb re-called the multiplex PCR reads, giving one row per CDR3 protein. The sample contains roughly 80,000 distinct CDR3 sequences, about 75% of which appear only once. The sample consisted of tumor-adjacent normal liver tissue. Receptor source: a middle-aged man with primary liver carcinoma and hepatitis B virus infection.

As to this clonotype: This clone may be a read error of a much larger clone one base away. The J gene is TRBJ2-2, the V gene TRBV29-1; maybe TRBD2 (5 bases). This CDR3 region has 14 residues. Per germline, CDR1 SQVTM and CDR2 ANQGSEA. The CDR3 sequence: CSVDTHGNTAELFF. The DNA for the CDR3 is TGCAGCGTTGATACGCACGGGAACACCGCGGAGCTGTTTTTT.

This clonotype appeared a few times. The germline gene is not matched at one end of the junction; a read error may be the cause. J is TRBJ2-3 and V is TRBV6-5, with 7 bases fitting TRBD2. The CDR3 runs 15 residues. Germline-derived CDR1 and CDR2 are MNHEY and SVGAGI. CDR3 nucleotides: TGTGCCAGCAACCCAGGACTAGTGGGAACAGATATGCAGTATTTT. Translated, it gives CASNPGLVGTDMQYF.

As to this clonotype: The final CDR3 position lacks the conserved phenylalanine or tryptophan, pointing to a likely read error. It is unclear where the CDR3 begins or ends on the DNA, so no DNA is shown, and the CDR3 is as TCRdb lists it. The V call is TRBV5-1, the J call TRBJ2-1; the D call of TRBD2 is as the table states it, not checked on the DNA. The CDR3 is 16 amino acids in total, end residues counted. Germline V gives CDR1 SGHRS, CDR2 YFSETQ. The CDR3 protein is CASTHGLAGIYNEQLL.

This clonotype was detected only once. Given a much more abundant clone one base away, this may be a read error. V gene TRBV29-1 combines with J gene TRBJ2-3; 9 bases agree with TRBD1. Germline assignment: CDR1 SQVTM and CDR2 ANQGSEA. This CDR3 has 14 amino acids. CDR3 loop: CRVETGGVTDTQYF. CDR3 bases: TGCCGCGTCGAAACAGGGGGCGTCACAGATACGCAGTATTTT.

This clonotype was detected a few times. This chain connects TRBV20-1 to TRBJ2-3, with 11 bases that match TRBD2. This CDR3 comprises 14 residues. Germline V lookup: CDR1 DFQATT, CDR2 SNEGSKA (reference sequence). V shed 5 bases and J 6 bases; nucleotides not matched to a gene: 7. This CDR3 reads CSAHLAGGADTQYF. The CDR3, as DNA: TGCAGTGCTCATCTAGCGGGAGGAGCGGATACGCAGTATTTT.

This clonotype was seen only once. It may be a read error: a sequence one base away is much more abundant. J is TRBJ2-1 and V is TRBV28; TRBD2 matches 10 bases. V dropped 4 bases and J dropped 8; count of bases not matched to a gene: 8. This CDR3 is 15 amino acids long. From germline, CDR1 is MDHEN and CDR2 SYDVKM. CDR3 coding DNA: TGTGCCAGCAGTTCGTGCTCTAGCGGGAGCTATGAGCAGTTCTTC. Protein sequence: CASSSCSSGSYEQFF.

With regard to this clonotype: A much more abundant neighbour one base away suggests this may be a read error. V is TRBV4-1 and J is TRBJ2-7, with D possibly being TRBD1 or TRBD2 (6 bases each). In germline, CDR1 is MGHRA, CDR2 YSYEKL. This CDR3 region has 17 residues. The CDR3 DNA reads TGCACCAGTAGCGGAGGGGGACGACAGTGGCTCTCCTACGAGCAGTACTTC. This gives the protein CTSSGGGRQWLSYEQYF.

This clonotype was counted only a few times. A read error may explain this, as a much larger clone is one base away. The rearrangement links TRBV5-1 to TRBJ2-3, with D perhaps given as TRBD1 or TRBD2 (5 bases each). This CDR3 is built from 14 residues. The germline CDR1 and CDR2 sequences are SGHRS and YFSETQ. The CDR3 region is CASSPGGSTGTQYF. As DNA, the CDR3 is TGCGCCAGCAGCCCTGGGGGTAGCACAGGTACGCAGTATTTT.

This clonotype occurred once. The junction does not match germline at one end; this may be a read error. The chain combines TRBV4-2 with TRBJ2-7, with D possibly TRBD2 on 6 matching bases. CDR1 and CDR2 from the germline V gene are LGHNA and YNFKEQ. CDR3 length: 16 amino acids. CDR3 in amino acids: CANSQAASEVSYERYF. In DNA form, the CDR3 reads TGTGCCAACAGCCAAGCGGCTAGCGAGGTTTCCTACGAGCGGTACTTC.

The J gene is TRBJ2-7, the V gene TRBV9; the D is unclear. The CDR3 extends over 14 amino acids. The V gene's germline CDR1 is SGDLS and CDR2 YYNGEE. V lost 2 bases and J lost 4, with 13 bases in between. The CDR3 region has the DNA TGTGCCAGCAGCGTGGGGATAGAGATATACGAGCAGTACTTC. It encodes CASSVGIEIYEQYF.

Of note for this clonotype: At one of its ends the junction is not consistent with the germline gene, which may arise from a read error. The J gene is TRBJ2-1, the V gene TRBV7-9, with D possibly matching TRBD1 (5 bases). The CDR3 spans 15 residues. In germline, CDR1 is SEHNR, CDR2 FQNEAQ (reference sequence). Here the CDR3 reads CASSDSLSENKEQFF. CDR3 nucleotides: TGTGCCAGCAGTGACAGTTTATCAGAAAACAAAGAGCAGTTCTTC.

Worth noting for this clonotype: One end of the junction fails to match germline, which may point to a read error. The chain couples TRBV6-1 to TRBJ2-5; D unresolved. This CDR3 spans 14 amino acids. Germline values: CDR1 MNHNS, CDR2 SASEGT. CDR3 sequence: CACSVSLGQETQYF. DNA of the CDR3: TGTGCCTGCAGCGTCAGTCTGGGGCAAGAGACCCAGTACTTC.

The CDR3 loop is CASSTVAGWVTNEQFF. Here the CDR3 DNA reads TGTGCCAGCAGTACCGTAGCGGGATGGGTAACCAATGAGCAGTTCTTC. V and J are TRBV14 and TRBJ2-1; 8 bases agree with TRBD2. CDR1 is SGHDN, CDR2 FVKESK, per germline. J was trimmed by 6 bases and V by 6 bases; bases with no gene match: 13. The CDR3 is 16 amino acids.

There are many counts of this clonotype. V and J are TRBV5-4 and TRBJ2-5; TRBD2 aligns across 10 bases. J gave up 4 bases and V 4 bases, and 4 bases lay outside the gene matches. This CDR3 region has 14 residues. CDR1 and CDR2 from the germline V gene are SGHNT and YYREEE (reference sequence). CDR3 sequence: CASSTRTSGETQYF. The CDR3 bases are TGTGCCAGCAGCACCCGGACTAGCGGAGAGACCCAGTACTTC.

DNA of the CDR3: TGTGCCAGCAGTCAAAGACAGGGGTCGCCCTACGAGCAGTACTTC. Protein sequence: CASSQRQGSPYEQYF. J is TRBJ2-7 and V is TRBV7-9, with TRBD1 matching over 8 bases. Looked up from germline, CDR1 is SEHNR and CDR2 is FQNEAQ (reference sequence). The CDR3 spans 15 residues. The J segment lost 2 bases and the V segment lost 6 bases, leaving 9 bases of the junction unmatched.

This clonotype showed up just once. V and J are TRBV11-2 and TRBJ2-7, with TRBD1 matching over 9 bases. J lost 4 bases, V lost 5 bases, and 9 bases had no gene match. The CDR3 runs to 15 residues. Germline V gene lookup returns CDR1 SGHAT and CDR2 FQNNGV. In nucleotides, the CDR3 is TGTGCCAGCAGCCAAGCCGGGACAGGGCAGTACGAGCAGTACTTC. It encodes CASSQAGTGQYEQYF.

This chain uses TRBV30 with TRBJ2-7; 10 bases are shared with TRBD2. Trimming removed 2 bases from V and 4 bases from J; junction bases left unmatched: 5. This CDR3 comprises 14 residues. Germline V lookup: CDR1 GTSNPN, CDR2 SVGIG (reference sequence). The CDR3 coding sequence is TGTGCCTGGAGTCCGGGACTAGCGCGATACGAGCAGTACTTC. The encoded protein is CAWSPGLARYEQYF.

With regard to this clonotype: This may be a read error, as it is one base from a much larger clone. This sequence joins TRBV6-2 or TRBV6-3 and TRBJ2-1; 7 nucleotides align to TRBD2. The CDR3 runs 14 residues. The V and J ends lost 6 bases and 8 bases, in that order; junction bases with no gene match: 10. Germline values: CDR1 MNHEY, CDR2 SVGEGT. CDR3 nucleotide sequence: TGTGCCAGCAGCTACGACCCGACTAGCCATGAGCAGTTCTTC. It translates to CASSYDPTSHEQFF.

The rearrangement uses TRBV29-1 and TRBJ2-5; D might be TRBD2 (6 bases). Trimming took off 3 bases at V and 4 bases at J, with 15 bases between the two ends. There are 14 residues in the CDR3. Germline V lookup: CDR1 SQVTM, CDR2 ANQGSEA. This CDR3 is CSVEHRAGGETQYF. DNA of the CDR3: TGCAGCGTTGAGCATCGGGCCGGGGGAGAGACCCAGTACTTC.

This chain connects TRBV6-5 to TRBJ2-1; either TRBD1 or TRBD2 may supply D (5 bases each). CDR3 length equals 13 residues. Germline V lookup: CDR1 MNHEY, CDR2 SVGAGI. V was pared by 9 bases and J by 10 bases, with 19 bases between. In DNA, the CDR3 is TGTGCCAGGGCTCCGGGGCTAAGAAAGGAGCAGTTCTTC. Translation: CARAPGLRKEQFF.

This clonotype was counted ten times or more. This rearrangement joins TRBV12-3 or TRBV12-4 to TRBJ2-7; D might be TRBD2 (6 bases). The ends were cut back, 3 bases at V and 3 bases at J, with 15 bases in the middle. The CDR3 has 15 residues. The CDR3 nucleotides read TGTGCCAGCAGTTTTGGGACGGGACTTTTCTACGAGCAGTACTTC. Translating gives CASSFGTGLFYEQYF.

The sample holds a few counts of this clonotype. A read error may be the cause here, since a much bigger clone is one base away. The rearrangement uses TRBV4-1 and TRBJ1-4; the D gene is possibly TRBD1 (5 bases). The CDR3 has 15 residues. CDR1 and CDR2 (germline): MGHRA, YSYEKL. The CDR3 coding sequence is TGCGCCAGCAGCCAATCCGGCCAGGGTGGGGAAAAACTGCTTTTT. As protein: CASSQSGQGGEKLLF.

This clonotype has at least ten counts. V is TRBV29-1 and J is TRBJ2-7; 9 bases are shared with TRBD1. Germline V lookup: CDR1 SQVTM, CDR2 ANQGSEA. Losses at the gene ends were 6 bases for V and 6 bases for J; bases not matched to a gene: 12. The CDR3 loop spans 14 amino acids. Here the CDR3 reads CSVQVTGGEGEQYF. CDR3 in DNA: TGCAGCGTACAAGTTACAGGGGGCGAGGGCGAGCAGTACTTC.

With regard to this clonotype: Possible read error: a much larger clone is one base away. The CDR3 does not end in the conserved phenylalanine or tryptophan, so this is likely a read error. The chain couples TRBV4-1 to TRBJ2-1; 8 positions agree with TRBD2. V was clipped by 0 bases and J by 9 bases; unmatched bases: 7. CDR1 is MGHRA, CDR2 YSYEKL, per germline. The CDR3 sequence is 15 residues long. The CDR3 sequence: CASSQDLRGGSEQFL. The CDR3 nucleotides are TGCGCCAGCAGCCAAGACCTTCGGGGGGGCAGTGAGCAGTTCTTG.

Regarding this clonotype: This may be a read error, as it is one base from a much larger clone. The V and J genes are TRBV30 and TRBJ2-2, with 9 bases identical to TRBD1. Germline V lookup: CDR1 GTSNPN, CDR2 SVGIG (reference sequence). The CDR3 runs 15 residues. The chain's CDR3 is CAWSHRDRVTGELLF. The CDR3 DNA reads TGTGCCTGGAGTCATCGGGACAGGGTAACCGGGGAGCTGTTATTT.

This clonotype was observed at least ten times. This rearrangement joins TRBV6-1 to TRBJ2-3; D possibly matches TRBD1 or TRBD2 (5 bases each). The V and J ends lost 6 bases and 6 bases respectively, with 13 bases between them. Germline V gene lookup returns CDR1 MNHNS and CDR2 SASEGT. The CDR3 length is 13 residues. The CDR3 loop reads CASRRDELDTQYF. For the CDR3, the DNA is TGTGCCAGCAGACGGGACGAGTTGGATACGCAGTATTTT.

As to this clonotype: The junction departs from the called germline gene at one end, perhaps through a read error. The chain has TRBV11-2 and TRBJ2-7; unclear D gene. This CDR3 is built from 15 residues. CDR1 SGHAT and CDR2 FQNNGV come from the germline V gene. The CDR3 protein is CVSSFSRMLPYEQYF. In nucleotides, the CDR3 is TGTGTCAGCAGCTTTTCCCGAATGTTACCCTACGAGCAGTACTTT.

V usage is TRBV28 and J usage is TRBJ1-2; D is perhaps TRBD1 (6 bases). The V and J ends lost 5 bases and 11 bases respectively, with 21 bases between them. Germline values: CDR1 MDHEN, CDR2 SYDVKM. There are 14 residues in the CDR3. The CDR3 DNA sequence: TGTGCCAGCAGTGGTAGGGGGGGGAACTATCAGTACACCTTC. Translation: CASSGRGGNYQYTF.

This clonotype came up once. This chain joins TRBV7-9 and TRBJ2-1; either TRBD1 or TRBD2 may supply D (6 bases each). The V and J ends lost 4 bases and 7 bases respectively, with 20 bases between them. The CDR3 totals 16 residues. In germline, CDR1 is SEHNR, CDR2 FQNEAQ (reference sequence). The CDR3 DNA follows: TGTGCCAGCAGCTCCCCCGAGATAGGGGGAGGAAATGAGCAGTTCTTC. As protein: CASSSPEIGGGNEQFF.

In its sample, this clonotype was seen once. A junction end diverges from the germline sequence, so it may reflect a read error. The rearrangement links TRBV29-1 to TRBJ2-3; 9 nucleotides agree with TRBD2. The germline gives CDR1 SQVTM, CDR2 ANQGSEA. The length of the CDR3 is 13 residues. Here the CDR3 DNA reads TGCAGCTGTAGCGGGAGTAGCACAAATACGCAGTATTTT. This translates into CSCSGSSTNTQYF.

Points on this clonotype: Because the CDR3 is missing its conserved closing phenylalanine or tryptophan, this is likely a read error. This chain joins TRBV29-1 and TRBJ2-5; 8 bases are shared with TRBD1. The CDR3 runs 16 residues. Germline V gives CDR1 SQVTM, CDR2 ANQGSEA. Losses at the gene ends were 6 bases for V and 4 bases for J; bases not matched to a gene: 16. This CDR3 is CSVPVGTGGLGETQYL. The CDR3 coding sequence is TGCAGCGTGCCGGTGGGGACAGGAGGCCTAGGAGAGACCCAGTACCTC.

This clonotype was seen a handful of times. The CDR3 end shows no conserved phenylalanine or tryptophan, and so a read error is likely. This sequence joins TRBV11-2 and TRBJ2-1, with TRBD1 matching 7 bases. In germline, CDR1 is SGHAT, CDR2 FQNNGV. The CDR3 runs 17 residues. CDR3 in amino acids: CASRLGDRASSYNEQFL. CDR3 coding DNA: TGTGCCAGCAGATTAGGTGACAGGGCGAGCTCCTACAATGAGCAGTTCCTC.